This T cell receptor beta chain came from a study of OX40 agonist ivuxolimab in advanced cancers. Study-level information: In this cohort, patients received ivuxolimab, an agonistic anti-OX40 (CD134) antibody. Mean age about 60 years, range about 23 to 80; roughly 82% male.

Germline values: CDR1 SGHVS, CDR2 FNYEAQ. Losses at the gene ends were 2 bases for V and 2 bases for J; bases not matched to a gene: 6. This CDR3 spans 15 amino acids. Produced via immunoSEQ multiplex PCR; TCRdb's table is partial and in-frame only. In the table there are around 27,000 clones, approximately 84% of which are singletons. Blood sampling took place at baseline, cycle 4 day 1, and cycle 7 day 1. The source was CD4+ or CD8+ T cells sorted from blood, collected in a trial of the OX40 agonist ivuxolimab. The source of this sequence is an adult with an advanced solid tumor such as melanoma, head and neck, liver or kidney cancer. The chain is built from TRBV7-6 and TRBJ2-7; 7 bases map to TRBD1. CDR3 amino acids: CASSLRLGQAYEQYF. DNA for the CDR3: TGTGCCAGCAGCTTAAGACTTGGACAGGCCTACGAGCAGTACTTC.